The 23 T cell receptor beta chains below come from one sample, sequenced in a study of neurological immune-mediated disorders. MiXCR, applied by TCRdb to the 5' RACE reads, yields one record per CDR3 protein. The table includes about 20,000 distinct CDR3 sequences, roughly 15% detected once. The material sequenced was PBMCs. Receptor source: a female donor with HTLV-1-associated myelopathy (HAM/TSP).

The sample holds many counts of this clonotype. The chain links TRBV14 to TRBJ2-7, with D maybe TRBD2 (5 bases). From germline, CDR1 is SGHDN and CDR2 FVKESK. V lost 0 bases and J lost 0, with 12 bases in between. The length of the CDR3 is 16 residues. This CDR3 is CASSQETRASSYEQYF. CDR3 bases: TGTGCCAGCAGCCAAGAAACGAGGGCCAGCTCCTACGAGCAGTACTTC.

This clonotype was picked up many times. CDR3: CASSLFGQGGQPQHF. The CDR3 bases are TGTGCCAGCAGCTTGTTCGGTCAGGGAGGTCAGCCCCAGCATTTT. The chain carries TRBV5-6 and TRBJ1-5, with D perhaps matching TRBD1 (5 bases). Trimming took off 1 base at V and 6 bases at J, with 14 bases between the two ends. The length of the CDR3 is 15 residues. CDR1 and CDR2 (germline): SGHDT, YYEEEE. Full variable domain (rest looked up from reference TRBV5-6 and TRBJ1-5): DAGVTQSPTHLIKTRGQQVTLRCSPKSGHDTVSWYQQALGQGPQFIFQYYEEEERQRGNFPDRFSGHQFPNYSSELNVNALLLGDSALYLCASSLFGQGGQPQHFGDGTRLSIL.

The sample holds many counts of this clonotype. The CDR3 region is CASSTPSTSGSTSNNEQFF. The CDR3 nucleotides read TGTGCCAGCAGCACCCCTTCGACTAGCGGCTCCACATCCAACAATGAGCAGTTCTTC. The chain carries TRBV7-3 and TRBJ2-1; 9 nucleotides agree with TRBD2. Germline V gives CDR1 SGHTA, CDR2 FQGTGA. V dropped 5 bases and J dropped 5; count of bases not matched to a gene: 19. The CDR3 is 19 residues long.

At least ten counts were recorded for this clonotype. The chain carries TRBV27 and TRBJ1-1; TRBD1 aligns across 7 bases. Germline lookup yields CDR1 MNHEY and CDR2 SMNVEV (reference sequence). CDR3 length: 12 residues. The CDR3: CAVGRGATEAFF. The CDR3 DNA is TGTGCTGTCGGCAGGGGGGCCACTGAAGCTTTCTTT.

The sample holds a few counts of this clonotype. This chain uses TRBV7-3 with TRBJ2-3; 11 nucleotides agree with TRBD2. This CDR3 has 20 residues. Germline V gene lookup returns CDR1 SGHTA and CDR2 FQGTGA. V was pared by 5 bases and J by 1 base, with 17 bases of the junction left unmatched. This CDR3 is CASSPGRGLAAEGGTDTQYF. CDR3 in DNA: TGTGCCAGCAGCCCCGGCAGGGGACTAGCGGCGGAGGGGGGCACAGATACGCAGTATTTT.

This clonotype ranks as medium-sized. This chain uses TRBV2 with TRBJ2-2, with a possible D match to TRBD1 (6 bases). The CDR3 has 15 amino acids. The V gene's germline CDR1 is SNHLY and CDR2 FYNNEI. Trimming pared 3 bases from V and 4 bases from J, leaving 12 bases between. The CDR3 is CASSERLGGTGELFF. CDR3 DNA: TGTGCCAGCAGTGAGCGGTTAGGGGGCACCGGGGAGCTGTTTTTT. Full variable domain (missing parts from reference TRBV2 and TRBJ2-2): EPEVTQTPSHQVTQMGQEVILRCVPISNHLYFYWYRQILGQKVEFLVSFYNNEISEKSEIFDDQFSVERPDGSNFTLKIRSTKLEDSAMYFCASSERLGGTGELFFGEGSRLTVL.

This clonotype appeared many times. V and J are TRBV20-1 and TRBJ2-5; 8 nucleotides match TRBD2. V shed 3 bases, J shed 4 bases, and the junction held 19 bases outside the gene matches. Germline V gives CDR1 DFQATT, CDR2 SNEGSKA (reference sequence). CDR3 length: 18 residues. As DNA, the CDR3 is TGCAGTGCTAGCCCCCGGGGGGGTGATATTCCAATGTCAGAGACCCAGTACTTC. Translation gives CSASPRGGDIPMSETQYF.

Relative to its sample, this clonotype is medium-sized. V gene TRBV12-3 or TRBV12-4 combines with J gene TRBJ2-2; weak D call: TRBD2 (7 bases). This CDR3 has 15 amino acids. V dropped 5 bases and J dropped 4 bases, with 14 bases sitting between them. For the CDR3, the DNA is TGTGCCAGCAGTCCAGCGGCGGGGGCCACCGGGGAGCTGTTTTTT. Its protein is CASSPAAGATGELFF.

This clonotype was seen ten or more times. The chain joins TRBV11-3 to TRBJ2-5, with D perhaps matching TRBD1 or TRBD2 (5 bases each). Germline-derived CDR1 and CDR2 are SGHNT and YENEEA. V was shortened by 2 bases and J by 6 bases, with 19 bases between the two germline ends. The CDR3 runs 16 residues. The CDR3 region has the DNA TGTGCCAGCAGCTTATTTCTGGGACCCGCCACCCAGACCCAGTACTTC. Its translation is CASSLFLGPATQTQYF.

This clonotype appeared a few times. The rearrangement links TRBV29-1 to TRBJ2-1; the match to TRBD2 covers 8 bases. Germline CDR1 SQVTM, CDR2 ANQGSEA. The CDR3 is 13 residues long. Losses at the gene ends were 4 bases for V and 4 bases for J; bases not matched to a gene: 3. The CDR3 reads CSVGGLVYNEQFF. CDR3 in DNA: TGCAGCGTTGGGGGACTAGTATACAATGAGCAGTTCTTC.

There are many counts of this clonotype. This sequence joins TRBV20-1 and TRBJ2-3; D gene ambiguous. Germline V CDR1 and CDR2: DFQATT, SNEGSKA (reference sequence). Trimming pared 0 bases from V and 4 bases from J, leaving 8 bases between. CDR3 length: 13 amino acids. Here the CDR3 reads CSARDFGSDTQYF. The CDR3 bases are TGCAGTGCTAGAGACTTCGGGTCAGATACGCAGTATTTT.

With regard to this clonotype: This may be a read error: a much more frequent sequence differs by one nucleotide. The CDR3 protein is CASSVDRIGYTF. Written as DNA, the CDR3 is TGCGCCAGCAGCGTCGACAGGATCGGCTACACCTTC. The chain couples TRBV5-1 to TRBJ1-2, with D perhaps matching TRBD1 (6 bases). Trimming removed 4 bases from V and 8 bases from J, with 12 bases in between. Germline CDR1 reads SGHRS; CDR2 reads YFSETQ. The CDR3 extends over 12 amino acids.

This clonotype was picked up many times. V gene TRBV19 combines with J gene TRBJ2-1; 8 bases line up with TRBD2. V trimming: 10 bases; J trimming: 7 bases; junction bases outside the gene matches: 15. CDR3 size: 15 residues. The germline CDR1 and CDR2 sequences are LNHDA and SQIVND (reference sequence). CDR3 amino acids: CATSYSGARRNEQFF. CDR3 nucleotide sequence: TGTGCCACGTCCTATAGCGGGGCTAGGCGGAATGAGCAGTTCTTC.

This clonotype was counted at least ten times. The rearrangement joins TRBV5-1 to TRBJ2-1, with D perhaps matching TRBD2 (5 bases). Trimming took 0 bases from V and 7 from J, leaving 11 bases between them. Germline V gene lookup returns CDR1 SGHRS and CDR2 YFSETQ. This CDR3 spans 14 amino acids. The CDR3 bases are TGCGCCAGCAGCTTGGGTGGCGGGTATAATGAGCAGTTCTTC. Translated: CASSLGGGYNEQFF.

This clonotype was picked up many times. The rearrangement uses TRBV5-1 and TRBJ2-6, with TRBD1 matching 9 bases. CDR3 length: 18 amino acids. The germline V gene has CDR1 SGHRS and CDR2 YFSETQ. V lost 8 bases to trimming and J lost 0 bases; unmatched junction nucleotides: 12. CDR3: CASTAGTGYYSGANVLTF. DNA of the CDR3: TGCGCCAGTACGGCCGGGACAGGGTACTACTCTGGGGCCAACGTCCTGACTTTC.

This clonotype came up many times. The chain employs TRBV7-2 and TRBJ1-1; D gene unclear. The germline V and J ends were trimmed by 1 base and 6 bases, with 6 bases remaining between them. The CDR3 extends over 12 amino acids. Germline values: CDR1 SGHTA, CDR2 FQGNSA. The CDR3 here is CASSLGRPEAFF. CDR3 coding DNA: TGTGCCAGCAGCTTAGGTAGGCCTGAAGCTTTCTTT. The whole variable domain, remainder taken from reference TRBV7-2 and TRBJ1-1, is GAGVSQSPSNKVTEKGKDVELRCDPISGHTALYWYRQSLGQGLEFLIYFQGNSAPDKSGLPSDRFSAERTGGSVSTLTIQRTQQEDSAVYLCASSLGRPEAFFGQGTRLTVV.

This clonotype is medium-sized in the sample. Here the CDR3 DNA reads TGTGCCAGCAGTTTATCGAAGGCCCGAGACACTGAAGCTTTCTTT. Translation: CASSLSKARDTEAFF. The gene calls are TRBV27 and TRBJ1-1; D uncertain. Trimming left V 0 bases short and J 3 bases short, with 11 bases between. CDR3 size: 15 residues. Germline CDR1 and CDR2: MNHEY and SMNVEV (reference sequence).

This clonotype has ten or more counts. The genes are TRBV5-5 and TRBJ2-7; possible D gene TRBD2, 6 bases. Germline V gives CDR1 SGHKS, CDR2 YYEKEE (reference sequence). The CDR3 loop spans 14 amino acids. V was trimmed by 0 bases and J by 4 bases, leaving 11 bases between them. The CDR3 region is CASSLDGSLYEQYF. The CDR3 DNA is TGTGCCAGCAGCTTGGACGGGAGCTTGTACGAGCAGTACTTC.

This clonotype was seen many times. V and J are TRBV20-1 and TRBJ2-1; D is tentatively TRBD1 or TRBD2 (5 bases each). Germline CDR1 and CDR2: DFQATT and SNEGSKA (reference sequence). V was pared by 1 base and J by 5 bases, with 15 bases between. The CDR3 has 15 residues. The CDR3 here is CSARVLRWGNNEQFF. The CDR3 nucleotides read TGCAGTGCTAGAGTGCTTCGGTGGGGGAACAATGAGCAGTTCTTC.

This sequence joins TRBV20-1 and TRBJ1-3, with TRBD1 identical over 7 bases. Germline V gives CDR1 DFQATT, CDR2 SNEGSKA (reference sequence). This CDR3 contains 14 residues. After removal of 5 bases from V and 3 bases from J, the junction contained 7 bases not matched to a gene. DNA of the CDR3: TGCAGTGCTCACAACAGGGGCGATGGAAACACCATATATTTT. Translating gives CSAHNRGDGNTIYF.

As regards this clonotype: Being one base from a much bigger clone, this may be a read error. The rearrangement uses TRBV15 and TRBJ2-5; the D gene is possibly TRBD1 (6 bases). Germline CDR1 LNHNV, CDR2 YYDKDF (reference sequence). The CDR3 spans 15 residues. The CDR3 DNA sequence: TGTACCACCAGCAGAGAGGGGGTCAGGCAAGAGACCCAGTACTTC. As protein: CTTSREGVRQETQYF.

This clonotype has a count of ten or more. A junction end diverges from the germline sequence, so it may reflect a read error. The rearrangement links TRBV5-6 to TRBJ1-5; no definite D call. CDR1 SGHDT and CDR2 YYEEEE come from the germline V gene. This CDR3 is 13 amino acids long. CDR3 nucleotides: TGTGCCAGCAGCTCCGGAGCAAATCTGCCCCAGCATTTT. Translated: CASSSGANLPQHF.

V and J are TRBV28 and TRBJ2-4, with D possibly being TRBD1 (5 bases). The V end lost 5 bases, the J end lost 0 bases, and 11 bases lay between the germline ends. Germline loops: CDR1 MDHEN, CDR2 SYDVKM. This CDR3 is 15 amino acids long. The CDR3 loop reads CASSLQTAAKNIQYF. DNA of the CDR3: TGTGCCAGCAGTCTTCAGACAGCAGCCAAAAACATTCAGTACTTC. Complete variable domain (other parts from reference TRBV28 and TRBJ2-4): DVKVTQSSRYLVKRTGEKVFLECVQDMDHENMFWYRQDPGLGLRLIYFSYDVKMKEKGDIPEGYSVSREKKERFSLILESASTNQTSMYLCASSLQTAAKNIQYFGAGTRLSVL.